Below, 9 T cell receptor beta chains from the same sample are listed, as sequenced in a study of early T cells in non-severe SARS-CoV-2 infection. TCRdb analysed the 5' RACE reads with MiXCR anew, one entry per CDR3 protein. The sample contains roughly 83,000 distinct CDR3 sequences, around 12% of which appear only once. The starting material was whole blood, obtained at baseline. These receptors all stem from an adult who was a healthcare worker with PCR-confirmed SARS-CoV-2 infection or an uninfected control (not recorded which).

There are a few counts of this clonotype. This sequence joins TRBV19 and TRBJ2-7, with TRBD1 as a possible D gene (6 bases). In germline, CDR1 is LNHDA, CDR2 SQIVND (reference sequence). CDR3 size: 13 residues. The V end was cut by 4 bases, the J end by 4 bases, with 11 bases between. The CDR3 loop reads CASSNRQAYEQYF. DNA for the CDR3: TGTGCCAGTAGTAACCGACAGGCGTACGAGCAGTACTTC. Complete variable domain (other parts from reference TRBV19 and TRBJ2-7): DGGITQSPKYLFRKEGQNVTLSCEQNLNHDAMYWYRQDPGQGLRLIYYSQIVNDFQKGDIAEGYSVSREKKESFPLTVTSAQKNPTAFYLCASSNRQAYEQYFGPGTRLTVT.

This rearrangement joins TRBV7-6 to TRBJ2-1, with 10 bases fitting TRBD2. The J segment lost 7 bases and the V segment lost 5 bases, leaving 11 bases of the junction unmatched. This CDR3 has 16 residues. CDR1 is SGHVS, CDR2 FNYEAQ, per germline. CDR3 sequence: CASSVPGTSDQNEQFF. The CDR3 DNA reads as TGTGCCAGCAGCGTACCCGGGACTAGCGACCAAAATGAGCAGTTCTTC.

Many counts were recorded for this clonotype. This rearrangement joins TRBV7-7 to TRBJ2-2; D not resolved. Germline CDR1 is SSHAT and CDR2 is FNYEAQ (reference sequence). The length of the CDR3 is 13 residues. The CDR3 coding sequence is TGTGCTCGTCCGCTCCGGAACACCGGGGAGCTGTTTTTT. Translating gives CARPLRNTGELFF.

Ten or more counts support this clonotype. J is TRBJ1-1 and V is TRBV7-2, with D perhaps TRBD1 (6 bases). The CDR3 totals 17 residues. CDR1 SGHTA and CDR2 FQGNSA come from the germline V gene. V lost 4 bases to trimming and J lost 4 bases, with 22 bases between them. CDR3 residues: CASSSSGVFNWRTEAFF. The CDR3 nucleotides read TGTGCCAGCAGCTCCTCAGGGGTTTTTAATTGGCGCACTGAAGCTTTCTTT.

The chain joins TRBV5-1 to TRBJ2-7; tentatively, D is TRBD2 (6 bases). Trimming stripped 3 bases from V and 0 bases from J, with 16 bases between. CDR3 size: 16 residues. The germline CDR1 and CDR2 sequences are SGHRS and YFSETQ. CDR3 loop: CASSSAGRPSSYEQYF. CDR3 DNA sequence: TGCGCCAGCAGCTCGGCGGGACGGCCAAGCTCCTACGAGCAGTACTTC.

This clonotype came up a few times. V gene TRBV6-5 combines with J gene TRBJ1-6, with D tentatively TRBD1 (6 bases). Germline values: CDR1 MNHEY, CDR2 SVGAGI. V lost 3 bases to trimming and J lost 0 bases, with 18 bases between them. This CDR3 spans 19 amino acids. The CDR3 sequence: CASSYTGHGAYSYNSPLHF. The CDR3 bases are TGTGCCAGCAGTTATACGGGACACGGGGCCTACTCCTATAATTCACCCCTCCACTTT.

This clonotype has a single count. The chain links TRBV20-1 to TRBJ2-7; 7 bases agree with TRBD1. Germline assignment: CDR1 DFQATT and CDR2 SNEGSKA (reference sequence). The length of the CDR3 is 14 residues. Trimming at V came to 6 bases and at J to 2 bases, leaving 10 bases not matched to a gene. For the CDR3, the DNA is TGCAGTGCCGCATCCCGGACAGGAACCTACGAGCAGTACTTC. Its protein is CSAASRTGTYEQYF.

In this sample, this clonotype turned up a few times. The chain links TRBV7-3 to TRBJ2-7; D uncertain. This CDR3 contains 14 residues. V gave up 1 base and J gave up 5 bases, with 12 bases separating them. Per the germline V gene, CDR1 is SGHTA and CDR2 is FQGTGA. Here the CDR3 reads CASSLSPSYNEQYF. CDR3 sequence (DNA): TGTGCCAGCAGCTTAAGCCCTTCCTATAACGAGCAGTACTTC.

The CDR3 loop reads CASSFDGVYEQYF. CDR3 bases: TGCGCCAGCAGCTTCGACGGCGTTTACGAGCAGTACTTC. This rearrangement joins TRBV5-1 to TRBJ2-7, with D hard to call. Between the trimmed V and J ends, which lost 2 bases and 4 bases, there was a span of 10 bases. The CDR3 has 13 residues. Per germline, CDR1 SGHRS and CDR2 YFSETQ.